This T cell receptor beta chain was recorded in a study of T-cell reconstitution after alpha-beta-depleted transplantation in children. General study results and limits: Two months or so post-transplant, alpha-beta T cells reportedly derived from several hundred expanded graft clones. T-cell numbers and diversity, one year after transplant, stemmed largely from T cells that were newly produced. Some patients showed high day-60 TCRbeta diversity, which derived from surviving recipient T cells and thymic progenitors.

Trimming removed 3 bases at V and 2 bases at J, with 7 bases between. The CDR3 covers 14 residues. The germline CDR1 and CDR2 sequences are MNHEY and SMNVEV (reference sequence). This clonotype was seen repeatedly, ten times or more. Its antigen remains unknown. A library of TCRbeta sequences, prepared with unique molecular identifiers, was generated. MiXCR was run by TCRdb on the PCR reads, yielding one entry per CDR3 protein. Seen here are some 180,000 distinct CDR3 sequences, roughly 7.1% observed once, and the top ten hold about 6%. This sequence originates from a boy between 2 and 10 years old with acute lymphoblastic leukemia, due to receive a stem cell transplant. This chain links TRBV27 with TRBJ2-2; D is ambiguous. This specimen consisted of PBMCs, obtained before TCRalphabeta/CD19-depleted stem cell transplant. CDR3 sequence: CASSFVANTGELFF. DNA of the CDR3: TGTGCCAGCAGTTTCGTCGCTAACACCGGGGAGCTGTTTTTT.